A selection of T cell receptor beta chains follows, all from one sample in a study of Ad26.COV2.S vaccination and SARS-CoV-2 variants. Sequencing was performed with immunoSEQ multiplex PCR; in TCRdb, only in-frame clones are kept and a portion is missing. The sample has over 300,000 clones, 83% seen once. Source: peripheral blood, taken in a trial of Ad26.COV2.S vaccine versus placebo. The receptor set was obtained from a person aged 18-60 years who received the Ad26.COV2.S COVID-19 vaccine or a placebo. CDR3s include the opening cysteine and the closing phenylalanine or tryptophan. The D gene is left open where the match is weak.

d_gene	len	v_gene	j_gene	CDR3aa
-	15	TRBV2	TRBJ2-5	CASSPQGGSQETQYF
-	16	TRBV4-1	TRBJ1-1	CASSQVSGLTGTEAFF
-	16	TRBV3-1/TRBV3-2	TRBJ1-2	CASSLTGPHLHYGYTF
-	15	TRBV24-1	TRBJ2-2	CATSGGLVNTGELFF
-	13	TRBV29-1	TRBJ2-3	CSVSAGQGDTQYF
-	15	TRBV5-1	TRBJ1-5	CASSLDFRGNQPQHF
-	11	TRBV20-1	TRBJ1-1	CSARDYTEAFF
TRBD2	18	TRBV5-1	TRBJ2-3	CASSLGLAGVGGTDTQYF
-	17	TRBV29-1	TRBJ1-1	CSVEVPVLQALNTEAFF
TRBD1	15	TRBV9	TRBJ2-7	CASSAFEGAGYEQYF
TRBD2	17	TRBV7-9	TRBJ2-3	CASSYKSLAGRTDTQYF
TRBD1	16	TRBV6-2/TRBV6-3	TRBJ1-1	CASSSGTVILNTEAFF
-	17	TRBV10-3	TRBJ2-1	CAISESPGSSVGNEQFF
TRBD1	13	TRBV2	TRBJ1-2	CATGQAPNYGYTF
-	15	TRBV5-1	TRBJ1-6	CASSPRGAYNSPLHF
-	12	TRBV5-6	TRBJ2-1	CASSLRTNEQFF
-	15	TRBV5-1	TRBJ1-1	CASSLGVRTGTEAFF
TRBD2	13	TRBV7-3	TRBJ2-7	CASSEGLADEQYF
TRBD2	15	TRBV2	TRBJ2-7	CASSEARGVSYEQYF
TRBD2	14	TRBV13	TRBJ2-3	CASSPGTSIDTQYF
TRBD1	15	TRBV5-1	TRBJ1-1	CASSRPGTGNTEAFF
-	14	TRBV5-6	TRBJ2-7	CASSPVEAGDEQYF
TRBD1	13	TRBV12-5	TRBJ2-7	CASGLDRVGEQYF
TRBD2	11	TRBV29-1	TRBJ2-7	CSVFLADEQYF
-	14	TRBV27	TRBJ1-1	CASSLIPILLEAFF
-	15	TRBV19	TRBJ2-1	CASSKGGSLPNEQFF
-	15	TRBV19	TRBJ1-5	CASSPPGARGRPQHF
TRBD2	14	TRBV19	TRBJ2-7	CASTRTSGGEEQYF
-	15	TRBV14	TRBJ1-2	CASSHLGNGGLSYTF